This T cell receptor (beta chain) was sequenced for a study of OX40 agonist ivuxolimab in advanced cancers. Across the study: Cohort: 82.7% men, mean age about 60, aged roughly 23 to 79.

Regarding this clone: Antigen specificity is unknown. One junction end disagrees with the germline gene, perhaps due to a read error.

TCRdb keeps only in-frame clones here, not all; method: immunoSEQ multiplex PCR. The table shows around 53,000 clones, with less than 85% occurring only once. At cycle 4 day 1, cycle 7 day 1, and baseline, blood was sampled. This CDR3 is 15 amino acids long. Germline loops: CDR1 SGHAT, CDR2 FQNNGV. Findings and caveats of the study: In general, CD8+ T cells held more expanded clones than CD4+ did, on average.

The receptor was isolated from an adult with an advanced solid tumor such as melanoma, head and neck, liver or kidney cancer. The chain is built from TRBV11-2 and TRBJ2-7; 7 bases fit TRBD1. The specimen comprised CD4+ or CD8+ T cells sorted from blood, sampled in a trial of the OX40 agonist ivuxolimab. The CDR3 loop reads CASSQAQGVSDEQYF. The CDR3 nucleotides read TGCGCCAGCAGCCAAGCCCAGGGGGTTAGCGACGAGCAGTACTTC.